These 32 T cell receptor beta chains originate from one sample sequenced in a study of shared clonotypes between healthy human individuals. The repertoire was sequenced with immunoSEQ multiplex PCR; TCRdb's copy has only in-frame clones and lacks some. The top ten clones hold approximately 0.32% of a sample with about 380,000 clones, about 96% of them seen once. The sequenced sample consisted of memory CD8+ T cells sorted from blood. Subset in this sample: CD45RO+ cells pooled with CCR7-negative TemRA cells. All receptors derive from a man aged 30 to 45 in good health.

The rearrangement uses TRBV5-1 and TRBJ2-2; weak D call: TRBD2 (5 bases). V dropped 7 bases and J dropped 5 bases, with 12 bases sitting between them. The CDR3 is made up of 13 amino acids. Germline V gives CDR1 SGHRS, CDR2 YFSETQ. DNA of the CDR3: TGCGCCAGCTCTTATAGCGAGACCGGGGAGCTGTTTTTT. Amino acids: CASSYSETGELFF.

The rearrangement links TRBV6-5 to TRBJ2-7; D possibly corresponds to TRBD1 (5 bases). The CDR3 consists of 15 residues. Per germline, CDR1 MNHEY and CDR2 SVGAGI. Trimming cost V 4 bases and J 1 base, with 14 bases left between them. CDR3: CASSSKGRRSYEQYF. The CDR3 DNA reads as TGTGCCAGCAGTTCTAAGGGGCGGCGTTCCTACGAGCAGTACTTC.

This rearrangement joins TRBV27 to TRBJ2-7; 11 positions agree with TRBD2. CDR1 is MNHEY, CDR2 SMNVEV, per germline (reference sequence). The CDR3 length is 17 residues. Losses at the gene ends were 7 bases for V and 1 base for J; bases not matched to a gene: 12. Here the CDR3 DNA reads TGTGCCAGCAAGCCGACTAGCGGGACCCTAGATTCCTACGAGCAGTACTTC. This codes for CASKPTSGTLDSYEQYF.

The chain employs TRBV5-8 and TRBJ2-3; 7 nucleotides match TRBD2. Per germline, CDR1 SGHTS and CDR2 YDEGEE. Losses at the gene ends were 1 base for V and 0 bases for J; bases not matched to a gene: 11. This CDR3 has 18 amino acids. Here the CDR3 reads CASSLLSRAGPSTDTQYF. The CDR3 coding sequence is TGTGCCAGCAGCTTGTTGTCCAGAGCGGGACCCAGCACAGATACGCAGTATTTT. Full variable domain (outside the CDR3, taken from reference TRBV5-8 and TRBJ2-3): EAGVTQSPTHLIKTRGQQATLRCSPISGHTSVYWYQQALGLGLQFLLWYDEGEERNRGNFPPRFSGRQFPNYSSELNVNALELEDSALYLCASSLLSRAGPSTDTQYFGPGTRLTVL.

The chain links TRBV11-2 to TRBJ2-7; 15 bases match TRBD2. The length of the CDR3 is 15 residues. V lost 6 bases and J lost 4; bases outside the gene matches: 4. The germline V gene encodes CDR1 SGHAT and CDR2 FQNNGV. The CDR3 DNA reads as TGTGCCAGCAGATCGGGGACTAGCGGGAGGTACGAGCAGTACTTC. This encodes CASRSGTSGRYEQYF.

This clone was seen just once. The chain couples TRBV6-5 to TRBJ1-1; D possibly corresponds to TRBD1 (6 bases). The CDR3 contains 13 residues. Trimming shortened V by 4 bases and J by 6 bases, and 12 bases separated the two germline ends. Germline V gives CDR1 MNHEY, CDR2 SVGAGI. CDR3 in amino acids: CASSFRGMAEAFF. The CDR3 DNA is TGTGCCAGCAGTTTCAGGGGAATGGCTGAAGCTTTCTTT.

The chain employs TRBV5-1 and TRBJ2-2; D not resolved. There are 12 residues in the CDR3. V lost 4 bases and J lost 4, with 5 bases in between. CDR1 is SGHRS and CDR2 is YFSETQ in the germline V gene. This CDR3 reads CASSTGTGELFF. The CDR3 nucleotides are TGCGCCAGCAGCACCGGCACCGGGGAGCTGTTTTTT.

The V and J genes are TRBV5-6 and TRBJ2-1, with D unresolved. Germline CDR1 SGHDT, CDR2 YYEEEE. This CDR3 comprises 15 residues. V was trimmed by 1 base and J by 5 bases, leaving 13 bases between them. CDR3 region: CASSLQARTNNEQFF. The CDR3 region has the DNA TGTGCCAGCAGCTTGCAGGCCCGAACGAACAATGAGCAGTTCTTC.

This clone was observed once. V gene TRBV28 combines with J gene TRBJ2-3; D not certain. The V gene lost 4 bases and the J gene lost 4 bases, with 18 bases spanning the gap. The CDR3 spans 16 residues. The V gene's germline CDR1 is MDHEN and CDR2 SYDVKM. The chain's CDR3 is CASSSKSGRAADTQYF. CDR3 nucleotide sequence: TGTGCCAGCAGTTCGAAATCAGGACGGGCAGCAGATACGCAGTATTTT.

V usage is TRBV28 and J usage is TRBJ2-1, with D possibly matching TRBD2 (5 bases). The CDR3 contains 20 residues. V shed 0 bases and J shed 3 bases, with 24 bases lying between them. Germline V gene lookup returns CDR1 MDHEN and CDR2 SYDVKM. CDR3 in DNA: TGTGCCAGCAGTTTATGGAAAATACGATTAGCGCACCCCGGCTACAATGAGCAGTTCTTC. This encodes CASSLWKIRLAHPGYNEQFF. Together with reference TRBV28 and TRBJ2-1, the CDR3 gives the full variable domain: DVKVTQSSRYLVKRTGEKVFLECVQDMDHENMFWYRQDPGLGLRLIYFSYDVKMKEKGDIPEGYSVSREKKERFSLILESASTNQTSMYLCASSLWKIRLAHPGYNEQFFGPGTRLTVL.

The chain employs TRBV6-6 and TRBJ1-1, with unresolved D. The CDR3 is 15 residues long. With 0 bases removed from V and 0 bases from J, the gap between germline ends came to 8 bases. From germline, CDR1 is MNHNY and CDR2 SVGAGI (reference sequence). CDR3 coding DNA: TGTGCCAGCAGTTACTCTCCAGTAATGAACACTGAAGCTTTCTTT. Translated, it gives CASSYSPVMNTEAFF.

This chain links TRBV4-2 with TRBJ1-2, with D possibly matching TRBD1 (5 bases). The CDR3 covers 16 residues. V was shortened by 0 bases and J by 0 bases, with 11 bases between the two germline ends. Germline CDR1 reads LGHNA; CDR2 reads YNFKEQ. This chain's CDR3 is CASSQEGGSANYGYTF. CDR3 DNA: TGTGCCAGCAGCCAAGAGGGGGGATCAGCTAACTATGGCTACACCTTC.

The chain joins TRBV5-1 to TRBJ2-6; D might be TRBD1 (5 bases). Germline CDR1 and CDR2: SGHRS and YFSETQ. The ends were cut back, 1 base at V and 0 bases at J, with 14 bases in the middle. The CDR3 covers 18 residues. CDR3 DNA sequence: TGCGCCAGCAGCTTGAAGCGACAGCTTAGCTCTGGGGCCAACGTCCTGACTTTC. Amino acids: CASSLKRQLSSGANVLTF. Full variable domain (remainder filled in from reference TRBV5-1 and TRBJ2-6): KAGVTQTPRYLIKTRGQQVTLSCSPISGHRSVSWYQQTPGQGLQFLFEYFSETQRNKGNFPGRFSGRQFSNSRSEMNVSTLELGDSALYLCASSLKRQLSSGANVLTFGAGSRLTVL.

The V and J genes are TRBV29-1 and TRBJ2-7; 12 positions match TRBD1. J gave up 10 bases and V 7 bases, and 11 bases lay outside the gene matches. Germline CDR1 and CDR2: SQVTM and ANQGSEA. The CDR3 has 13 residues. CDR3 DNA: TGCAGCGGAAATACCGGGACAGGGGGCCCACAGTACTTC. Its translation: CSGNTGTGGPQYF.

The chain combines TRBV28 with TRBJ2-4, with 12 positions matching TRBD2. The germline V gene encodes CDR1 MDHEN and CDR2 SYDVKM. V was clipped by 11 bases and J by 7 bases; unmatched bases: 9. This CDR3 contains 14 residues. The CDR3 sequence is CAALGLAGGNIQYF. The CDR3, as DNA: TGTGCCGCCCTGGGGCTAGCGGGAGGGAACATTCAGTACTTC.

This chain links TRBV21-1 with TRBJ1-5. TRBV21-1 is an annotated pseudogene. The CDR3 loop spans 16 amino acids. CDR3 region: CASSKKDTEGSQPQHF. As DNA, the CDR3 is TGTGCCAGCAGCAAGAAGGACACGGAGGGTAGTCAGCCCCAGCATTTT.

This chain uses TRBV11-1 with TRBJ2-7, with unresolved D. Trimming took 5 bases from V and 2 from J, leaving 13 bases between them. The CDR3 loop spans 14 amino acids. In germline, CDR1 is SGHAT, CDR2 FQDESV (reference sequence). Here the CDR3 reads CASSPMGTTYEQYF. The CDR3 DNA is TGTGCCAGCAGCCCCATGGGCACCACCTACGAGCAGTACTTC.

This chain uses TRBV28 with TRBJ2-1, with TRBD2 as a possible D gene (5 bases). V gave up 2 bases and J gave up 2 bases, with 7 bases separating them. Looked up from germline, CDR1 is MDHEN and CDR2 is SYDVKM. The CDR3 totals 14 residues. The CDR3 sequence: CASSLEAAYNEQFF. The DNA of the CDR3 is TGTGCCAGCAGTTTAGAAGCGGCCTACAATGAGCAGTTCTTC.

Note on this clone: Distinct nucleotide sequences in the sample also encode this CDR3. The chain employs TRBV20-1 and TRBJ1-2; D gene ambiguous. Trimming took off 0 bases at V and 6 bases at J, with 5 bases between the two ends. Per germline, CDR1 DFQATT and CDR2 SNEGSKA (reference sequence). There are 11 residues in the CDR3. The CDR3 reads CSARDGDGYTF. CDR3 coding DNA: TGCAGTGCTAGAGACGGGGATGGCTACACCTTC.

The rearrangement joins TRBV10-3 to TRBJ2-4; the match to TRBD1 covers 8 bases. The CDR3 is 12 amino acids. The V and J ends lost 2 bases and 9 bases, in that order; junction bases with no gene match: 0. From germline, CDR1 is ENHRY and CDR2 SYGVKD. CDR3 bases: TGTGCCATCAGTGAGGGACAGGGCATTCAGTACTTC. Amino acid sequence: CAISEGQGIQYF.

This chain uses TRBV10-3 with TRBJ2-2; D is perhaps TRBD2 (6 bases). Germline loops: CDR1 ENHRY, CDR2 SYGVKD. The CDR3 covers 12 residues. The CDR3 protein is CAGGPNTGELFF. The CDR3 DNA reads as TGTGCGGGGGGACCTAACACCGGGGAGCTGTTTTTT.

The CDR3 region is CSAVPGGVLTF. CDR3 bases: TGCAGTGCTGTCCCAGGGGGCGTCCTGACTTTC. The chain uses TRBV20-1 and TRBJ2-6; 7 bases map to TRBD1. The CDR3 has 11 amino acids. Unmatched junction bases numbered 4, after V lost 5 bases and J lost 12 bases. Germline V gene lookup returns CDR1 DFQATT and CDR2 SNEGSKA (reference sequence).

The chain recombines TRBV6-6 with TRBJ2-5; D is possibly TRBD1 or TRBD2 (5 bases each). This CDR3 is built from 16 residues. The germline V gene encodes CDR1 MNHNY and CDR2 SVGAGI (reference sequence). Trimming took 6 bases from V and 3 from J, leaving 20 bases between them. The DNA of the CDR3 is TGTGCCAGCAGATTACAACCGGGACCGACTAAAGAGACCCAGTACTTC. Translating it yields CASRLQPGPTKETQYF.

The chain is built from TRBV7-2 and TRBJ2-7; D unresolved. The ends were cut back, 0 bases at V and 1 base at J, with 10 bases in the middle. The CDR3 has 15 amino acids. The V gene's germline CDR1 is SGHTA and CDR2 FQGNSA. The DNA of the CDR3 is TGTGCCAGCAGCTTAGCGTTTTTTAGTTCCTACGAGCAGTACTTC. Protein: CASSLAFFSSYEQYF.

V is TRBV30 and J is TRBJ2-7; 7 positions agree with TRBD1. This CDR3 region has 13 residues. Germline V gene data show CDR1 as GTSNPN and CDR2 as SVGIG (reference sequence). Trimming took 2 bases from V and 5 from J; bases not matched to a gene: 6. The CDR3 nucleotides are TGTGCCTGGAGTACAGGGGAGAGCGACGAGCAGTACTTC. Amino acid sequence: CAWSTGESDEQYF.

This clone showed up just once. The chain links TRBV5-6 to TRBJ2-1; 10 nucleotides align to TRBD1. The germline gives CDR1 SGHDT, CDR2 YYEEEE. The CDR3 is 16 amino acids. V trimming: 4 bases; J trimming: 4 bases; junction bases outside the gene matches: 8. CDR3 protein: CASSMKPGQGYNEQFF. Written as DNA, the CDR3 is TGTGCCAGCAGCATGAAACCGGGACAGGGGTACAATGAGCAGTTCTTC.

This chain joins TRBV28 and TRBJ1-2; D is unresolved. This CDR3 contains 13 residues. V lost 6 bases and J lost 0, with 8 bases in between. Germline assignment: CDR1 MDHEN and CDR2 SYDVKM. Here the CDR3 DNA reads TGTGCCAGCAGGGGCAGTACTAACTATGGCTACACCTTC. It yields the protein CASRGSTNYGYTF.

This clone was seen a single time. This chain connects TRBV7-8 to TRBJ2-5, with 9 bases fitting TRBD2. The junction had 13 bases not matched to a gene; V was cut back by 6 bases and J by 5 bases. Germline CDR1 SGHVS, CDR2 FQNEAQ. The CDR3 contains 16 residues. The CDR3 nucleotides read TGTGCCAGCAGACAAGGGGCGGGAGGGCCCTGGGAGACCCAGTACTTC. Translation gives CASRQGAGGPWETQYF.

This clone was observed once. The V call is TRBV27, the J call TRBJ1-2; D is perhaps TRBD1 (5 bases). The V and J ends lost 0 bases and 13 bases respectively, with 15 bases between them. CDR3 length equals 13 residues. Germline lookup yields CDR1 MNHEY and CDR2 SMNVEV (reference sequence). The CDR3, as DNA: TGTGCCAGCAGTTTATCCTACAGGACTGGGACCACCTTC. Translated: CASSLSYRTGTTF.

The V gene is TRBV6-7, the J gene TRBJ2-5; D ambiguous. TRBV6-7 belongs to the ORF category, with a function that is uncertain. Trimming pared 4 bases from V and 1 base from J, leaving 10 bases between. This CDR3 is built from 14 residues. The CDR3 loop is CASSSPEPQETQYF. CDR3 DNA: TGTGCCAGCAGTTCGCCAGAGCCCCAAGAGACCCAGTACTTC.

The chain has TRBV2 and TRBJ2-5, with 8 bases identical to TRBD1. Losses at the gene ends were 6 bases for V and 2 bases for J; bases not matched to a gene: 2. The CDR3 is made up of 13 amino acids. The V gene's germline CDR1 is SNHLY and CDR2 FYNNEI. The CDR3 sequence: CASSGDRQETQYF. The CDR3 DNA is TGTGCCAGCAGCGGGGACAGGCAAGAGACCCAGTACTTC.

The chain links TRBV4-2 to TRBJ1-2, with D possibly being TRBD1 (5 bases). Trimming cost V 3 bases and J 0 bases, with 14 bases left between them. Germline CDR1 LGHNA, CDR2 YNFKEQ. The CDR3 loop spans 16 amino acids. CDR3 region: CASSHRRGVTNYGYTF. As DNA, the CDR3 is TGTGCCAGCAGCCATCGACGGGGGGTGACTAACTATGGCTACACCTTC.